This TCR beta chain appears in the sequencing data of a study of blood T cell repertoires in COVID-19. About the research overall: Researchers got acute and convalescent COVID-19 samples from the United States, Italy and Spain. T cells, B-cell-depleted T cells, or PBMCs provided the cDNA or gDNA that served as material.

The table came from immunoSEQ multiplex PCR; TCRdb's copy has only in-frame clones and leaves some out. The sample includes about 96,000 clones, 80% to 90% of them seen just once. Trimming cost V 3 bases and J 4 bases, with 9 bases left between them. This CDR3 contains 13 residues. Enrolment of Seattle patients took place during active infection, and they were followed longitudinally. This sequence originates from a human donor with COVID-19, enrolled during active disease. The donor label of this sample is uncertain. The chain is built from TRBV12-3 or TRBV12-4 and TRBJ1-2; no firm D call. Sequencing was carried out using peripheral blood. CDR3 loop: CASSFGRAYGYTF. CDR3 sequence (DNA): TGTGCCAGCAGTTTCGGGAGGGCCTATGGCTACACCTTC.